Each of the 14 T cell receptor beta chains below was sequenced from the same sample in a study of blood T cells in healthy people across ages. A sample-barcoded 5' primer and a J-beta primer mix were used in a second PCR of roughly 6 to 11 cycles. TCRdb re-called the 5' RACE reads with MiXCR, one entry per CDR3 protein. The sample holds about 1.6 million distinct CDR3 sequences; about 32% are singletons and the top ten take approximately 10%. The sequencing sample was made of blood. The receptors here all came from a woman aged 25 to 45 in good health.

This clonotype was counted ten times or more. The gene calls are TRBV29-1 and TRBJ2-1; 7 bases are a match to TRBD1. Trimming cost V 3 bases and J 1 base; bases outside gene matches: 3. CDR1 is SQVTM and CDR2 is ANQGSEA in the germline V gene. This CDR3 has 14 amino acids. The CDR3 here is CSVEGQNSYNEQFF. As DNA, the CDR3 is TGCAGCGTTGAGGGACAGAATTCCTACAATGAGCAGTTCTTC.

This clonotype was counted a few times. The V call is TRBV9, the J call TRBJ2-7; 10 positions match TRBD2. The CDR3 consists of 16 residues. Germline-derived CDR1 and CDR2 are SGDLS and YYNGEE. V was clipped by 0 bases and J by 7 bases; unmatched bases: 10. As DNA, the CDR3 is TGTGCCAGCAGCGTAGAATTGAGCGGGGGGGCCGGAGAGCAGTACTTC. Protein: CASSVELSGGAGEQYF.

Only a few counts were recorded for this clonotype. The V call is TRBV10-3, the J call TRBJ2-1; 14 bases map to TRBD2. Per germline, CDR1 ENHRY and CDR2 SYGVKD. This CDR3 region has 17 residues. The V segment lost 0 bases and the J segment 9 bases; nucleotides outside the gene matches: 7. DNA for the CDR3: TGTGCCATCAGTGAGTCGATCGGACTAGCGGGAGGAGGTGAGCAGTTCTTC. This gives the protein CAISESIGLAGGGEQFF.

This clonotype was counted at least ten times. This chain connects TRBV29-1 to TRBJ1-2, with a weak D call TRBD1 (6 bases). Germline values: CDR1 SQVTM, CDR2 ANQGSEA. The ends were cut back, 6 bases at V and 7 bases at J, with 15 bases in the middle. CDR3 size: 12 residues. The CDR3 bases are TGCAGCGTGCAGGACAGCTATTCTGGCTACACCTTC. Encoded protein: CSVQDSYSGYTF. Looking up the rest from reference TRBV29-1 and TRBJ1-2 gives the full variable domain: SAVISQKPSRDICQRGTSLTIQCQVDSQVTMMFWYRQQPGQSLTLIATANQGSEATYESGFVIDKFPISRPNLTFSTLTVSNMSPEDSSIYLCSVQDSYSGYTFGSGTRLTVV.

This clonotype was recorded at least ten times. The V and J genes are TRBV12-3 or TRBV12-4 and TRBJ2-7; no clear D. This CDR3 spans 16 amino acids. The V end was cut by 5 bases, the J end by 3 bases, with 20 bases between. The CDR3: CASSPRPRTVFYEQYF. The CDR3 region has the DNA TGTGCCAGCAGTCCCCGCCCTAGGACGGTTTTCTACGAGCAGTACTTC.

This chain connects TRBV10-1 to TRBJ2-5; 8 bases are shared with TRBD2. This CDR3 region has 13 residues. Germline trimming cut 2 bases from V and 7 bases from J; bases unmatched to any gene: 3. The germline gives CDR1 WNHNN, CDR2 SYGVQD (reference sequence). The CDR3 protein is CASSEERGMTQYF. In nucleotides, the CDR3 is TGCGCCAGCAGTGAGGAGCGGGGGATGACCCAGTACTTC.

This rearrangement joins TRBV2 to TRBJ2-1, with D uncertain. The CDR3 consists of 12 residues. Between the trimmed V and J ends, which lost 6 bases and 8 bases, there was a span of 11 bases. Germline V gene data show CDR1 as SNHLY and CDR2 as FYNNEI. The CDR3 DNA is TGTGCCAGCAGGCTGCAGGTCTATGAGCAGTTCTTC. The encoded protein is CASRLQVYEQFF.

The chain carries TRBV7-9 and TRBJ2-7; D may be TRBD1 or TRBD2 (5 bases each). Trimming pared 2 bases from V and 0 bases from J, leaving 14 bases between. This CDR3 comprises 16 residues. CDR1 and CDR2 from the germline V gene are SEHNR and FQNEAQ (reference sequence). The chain's CDR3 is CASSLQGSGSSYEQYF. The CDR3 DNA reads as TGTGCCAGCAGCTTACAGGGAAGCGGAAGCTCCTACGAGCAGTACTTC.

The V gene is TRBV7-9, the J gene TRBJ2-1; the D gene is possibly TRBD1 (5 bases). This CDR3 has 14 residues. Trimming shortened V by 4 bases and J by 6 bases, and 13 bases separated the two germline ends. Germline assignment: CDR1 SEHNR and CDR2 FQNEAQ (reference sequence). The CDR3 nucleotides are TGTGCCAGCAGCTCTCGGGCCCAGGGCAATGAGCAGTTCTTC. Translation: CASSSRAQGNEQFF.

This clonotype appeared a few times. An end of the junction does not agree with germline; a read error may underlie this. The chain is built from TRBV12-3 or TRBV12-4 and TRBJ1-4, with no clear D. This CDR3 region has 14 residues. The DNA of the CDR3 is TGTGCCGGCAGTTTCAGCCTAACTAATGAAAAACTGTTTTTT. This gives the protein CAGSFSLTNEKLFF.

The chain couples TRBV9 to TRBJ2-4; the D is unclear. The ends were cut back, 2 bases at V and 0 bases at J, with 9 bases in the middle. CDR1 and CDR2 from the germline V gene are SGDLS and YYNGEE. The CDR3 spans 15 residues. CDR3 sequence (DNA): TGTGCCAGCAGCGTCTCGGGCGGAGCCAAAAACATTCAGTACTTC. Translated: CASSVSGGAKNIQYF.

Concerning this clonotype: Being one base from a much bigger clone, this may be a read error. The rearrangement uses TRBV29-1 and TRBJ2-7; D gene ambiguous. The CDR3 contains 13 residues. Germline V CDR1 and CDR2: SQVTM, ANQGSEA. The CDR3 spells CSVEESPSCEQYF. The CDR3 region has the DNA TGCAGCGTTGAAGAATCGCCCTCCTGCGAGCAGTACTTC.

The CDR3 protein is CSANRNNEKLFF. The CDR3, as DNA: TGCAGTGCTAACAGGAATAATGAAAAACTGTTTTTT. The rearrangement uses TRBV20-1 and TRBJ1-4, with D perhaps TRBD1 (5 bases). The germline V gene has CDR1 DFQATT and CDR2 SNEGSKA (reference sequence). The ends were cut back, 4 bases at V and 4 bases at J, with 7 bases in the middle. CDR3 length: 12 residues.

This clonotype has a handful of counts. The chain is built from TRBV2 and TRBJ1-1; TRBD1 aligns across 11 bases. Germline CDR1 is SNHLY and CDR2 is FYNNEI. V lost 7 bases to trimming and J lost 5 bases; unmatched junction nucleotides: 12. The CDR3 loop spans 16 amino acids. Here the CDR3 DNA reads TGTGCCAGCAACATAGGACAGGGGGCTAGTGGTACTGAAGCTTTCTTT. Its translation: CASNIGQGASGTEAFF. The full variable domain, rest sourced from reference TRBV2 and TRBJ1-1, is EPEVTQTPSHQVTQMGQEVILRCVPISNHLYFYWYRQILGQKVEFLVSFYNNEISEKSEIFDDQFSVERPDGSNFTLKIRSTKLEDSAMYFCASNIGQGASGTEAFFGQGTRLTVV.